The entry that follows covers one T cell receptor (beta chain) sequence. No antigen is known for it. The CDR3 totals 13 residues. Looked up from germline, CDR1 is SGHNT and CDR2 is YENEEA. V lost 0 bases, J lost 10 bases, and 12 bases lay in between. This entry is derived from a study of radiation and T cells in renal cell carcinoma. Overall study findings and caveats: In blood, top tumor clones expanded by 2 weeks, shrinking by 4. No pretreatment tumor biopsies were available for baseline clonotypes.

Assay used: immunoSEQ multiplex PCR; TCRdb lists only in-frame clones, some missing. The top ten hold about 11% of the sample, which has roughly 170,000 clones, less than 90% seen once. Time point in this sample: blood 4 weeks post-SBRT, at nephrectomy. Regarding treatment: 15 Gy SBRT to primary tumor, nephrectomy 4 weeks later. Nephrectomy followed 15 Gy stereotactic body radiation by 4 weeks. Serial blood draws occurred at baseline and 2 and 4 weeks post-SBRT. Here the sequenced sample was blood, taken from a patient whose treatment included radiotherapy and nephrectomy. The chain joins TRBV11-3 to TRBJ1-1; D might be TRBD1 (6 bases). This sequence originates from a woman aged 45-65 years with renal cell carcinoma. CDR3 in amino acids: CASSLEAGGPAFF. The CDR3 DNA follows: TGTGCCAGCAGCTTAGAAGCGGGGGGCCCAGCTTTCTTT.